This T cell receptor beta chain was recovered during a study of blood T cell repertoires in COVID-19. Overall study context: Donors in the United States, Italy and Spain gave samples during acute or convalescent COVID-19. PBMCs, B-cell-depleted T cells, or T cells were the source of the cDNA or gDNA that made up the material.

In germline, CDR1 is SNHLY, CDR2 FYNNEI. V lost 3 bases to trimming and J lost 5 bases; unmatched junction nucleotides: 6. This CDR3 has 15 residues. Original processing methods: It was from reference gene primer amplification that nucleated cell counts were estimated. Profiling relied on immunoSEQ multiplex PCR, and the TCRdb table lists in-frame clones only, not all of them. V and J calls and clone size are those listed in that table; D and trimming were worked out from the DNA. The sample records under 25,000 clones, 70% to 90% being singletons. The receptor's source is a human donor with active COVID-19. The donor label of this sample is uncertain. The V gene is TRBV2, the J gene TRBJ1-5, with 8 positions matching TRBD1. Specimen: peripheral blood. CDR3 coding DNA: TGTGCCAGCAGTGAGTCTAGGACAGGGCATCAGCCCCAGCATTTT. Amino acid sequence: CASSESRTGHQPQHF.